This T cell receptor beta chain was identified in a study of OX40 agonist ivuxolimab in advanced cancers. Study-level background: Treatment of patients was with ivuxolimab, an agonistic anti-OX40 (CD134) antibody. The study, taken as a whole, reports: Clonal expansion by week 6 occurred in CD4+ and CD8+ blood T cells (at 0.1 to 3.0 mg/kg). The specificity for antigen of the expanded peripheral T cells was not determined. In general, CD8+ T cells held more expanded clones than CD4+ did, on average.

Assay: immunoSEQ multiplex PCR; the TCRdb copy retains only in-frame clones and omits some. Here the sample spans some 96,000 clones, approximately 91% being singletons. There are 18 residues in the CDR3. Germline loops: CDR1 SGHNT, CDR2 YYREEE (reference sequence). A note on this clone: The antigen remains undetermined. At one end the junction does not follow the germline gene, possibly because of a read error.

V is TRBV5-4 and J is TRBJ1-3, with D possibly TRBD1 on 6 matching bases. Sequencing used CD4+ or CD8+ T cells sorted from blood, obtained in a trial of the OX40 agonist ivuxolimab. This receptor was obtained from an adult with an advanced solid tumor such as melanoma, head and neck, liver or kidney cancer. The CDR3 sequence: CAGSLPPGGGASGNTIYF. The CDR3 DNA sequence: TGTGCCGGCAGCCTCCCCCCTGGGGGGGGCGCTTCTGGAAACACCATATATTTT.